This TCR beta chain was found in a study of blood T cell repertoires in COVID-19. The data were produced by immunoSEQ multiplex PCR, yet TCRdb's version contains in-frame clones alone and is incomplete. The sample lists about 520,000 clones, approximately 85% occurring once. This clone was seen ten or more times. This CDR3 is built from 14 residues. CDR1 and CDR2 (germline): LNHDA, SQIVND (reference sequence). V was cut by 10 bases and J by 3 bases, with 19 bases left in between. Sequencing was done on a sample of peripheral blood. The V and J genes are TRBV19 and TRBJ2-7, with D possibly TRBD1 on 7 matching bases. The receptor comes from a human donor in a cohort sampled during active COVID-19. CDR3 region: CATSVGRGVYEQYF. The CDR3 coding sequence is TGTGCCACCTCGGTTGGCAGGGGGGTCTACGAGCAGTACTTC.